This entry describes one T cell receptor beta chain. This clone's antigen is unknown. Nothing much larger sits one base from this clone, and base qualities are not available. The data derive from a study of patients and donors after allogeneic stem cell transplantation (dated by TCRdb to the early 2020s). The germline V gene specifies MDHEN as CDR1 and SYDVKM as CDR2. The CDR3 spans 13 residues, from the cysteine through the phenylalanine. CDR3 DNA only is kept here, 39 bases in frame from base 1. V lost 7 bases and J lost 1 base; the stretch between them is 10 bases long. Library generation was performed with RT-PCR. These reads were obtained on a NextSeq 550. Clones were called with MiXCR by TCRdb after fastp trimmed the public reads at Q25, and only in-frame beta chains were retained. Each CDR3 protein appears once, grouped with its most common genes and DNA. The sample table lists 190,000 or so distinct CDR3 sequences, 38% of them with a count of one. The ten largest clonotypes hold roughly 11% of the sample.

Sequenced: blood, either unsorted or a sorted T cell fraction (not recorded which). The chain links TRBV28 with TRBJ1-1; the D gene cannot be named for sure. The receptor was derived from a human donor who was either an allogeneic HSCT recipient or a stem cell or donor lymphocyte infusion donor (not recorded which). It is not recorded whose cells these are; they may come from a transplant donor. The CDR3 reads CASTFTENTEAFF. Read as DNA, the sequence is TGTGCCAGCACTTTTACAGAGAACACTGAAGCTTTCTTT.